This T cell receptor (beta chain) was recorded in a study of T cell repertoires in cytomegalovirus infection. Study-wide findings and caveats: There were HLA-C-restricted CMV-specific TCR beta clonotypes dominating the ex vivo response. Identification of carriers of CMV plus the relevant HLA was performed using cumulative public TCR beta family frequency.

MiXCR, applied by TCRdb to the reads, yields one record per CDR3 protein. The sample lists hundreds of thousands of distinct CDR3 sequences; 15% to 20% were seen once. Of note for this clonotype: Antigen: not known.

The specimen was PBMCs. The receptor's source is a human donor in good health (CMV status not recorded). Some clones in this sample may be carry-over from other donors' samples.

Here the CDR3 reads CASSFAAAKNIQYF. CDR3 sequence (DNA): TGTGCCAGCAGTTTTGCAGCAGCCAAAAACATTCAGTACTTC. This chain uses TRBV6-2 or TRBV6-3 with TRBJ2-4; the D is unclear. V shed 4 bases and J shed 0 bases, with 7 bases lying between them. Germline V CDR1 and CDR2: MNHEY, SVGEGT. The CDR3 is 14 amino acids.